Following are 29 T cell receptor beta chains from one sample sequenced in a study of cytomegalovirus exposure and HLA in healthy donors. Both 60 Vbeta primers and 13 Jbeta primers went into the PCR. Libraries were prepared by immunoSEQ multiplex PCR; TCRdb keeps only in-frame clonotypes and omits some of them. This sample yields around 63,000 clones, of which about 79% are seen a single time; approximately 7.8% belongs to the top ten. The sequencing input was PBMCs. These receptors were obtained from a man in his 60s in good health and CMV-seropositive.

This clone was observed a few times. The chain has TRBV6-5 and TRBJ2-1; no definite D call. V was shortened by 4 bases and J by 5 bases, with 3 bases between the two germline ends. The CDR3 sequence is 11 residues long. From germline, CDR1 is MNHEY and CDR2 SVGAGI. CDR3: CASSSHNEQFF. CDR3 in DNA: TGTGCCAGCAGTTCTCACAATGAGCAGTTCTTC.

The rearrangement joins TRBV6-4 to TRBJ2-2, with a possible D match to TRBD1 (6 bases). The CDR3 is 14 amino acids. Germline CDR1 is MRHNA and CDR2 is SNTAGT. V lost 4 bases, J lost 3 bases, and 9 bases lay in between. The CDR3 region has the DNA TGTGCCAGCAGTGCAGGGGATGACACCGGGGAGCTGTTTTTT. Its translation: CASSAGDDTGELFF.

The rearrangement links TRBV25-1 to TRBJ2-1, with TRBD2 matching over 8 bases. Germline V gene lookup returns CDR1 MGHDK and CDR2 SYGVNS. This CDR3 region has 14 residues. The ends lost 3 bases at V and 10 bases at J; junction bases unmatched: 8. The CDR3: CASSDMASGREQFF. The CDR3 region has the DNA TGTGCCAGCAGTGATATGGCTAGCGGGCGAGAGCAGTTCTTC.

The rearrangement uses TRBV4-1 and TRBJ1-5; D not resolved. This CDR3 has 15 residues. CDR1 and CDR2 (germline): MGHRA, YSYEKL. The V gene lost 3 bases and the J gene lost 2 bases, with 11 bases spanning the gap. In DNA, the CDR3 is TGCGCCAGCAGCCAGGAGCCTAATGGCAATCAGCCCCAGCATTTT. It yields the protein CASSQEPNGNQPQHF.

This clone was seen just once. V gene TRBV5-8 combines with J gene TRBJ1-2; 7 positions match TRBD1. Germline V gene lookup returns CDR1 SGHTS and CDR2 YDEGEE. V was clipped by 4 bases and J by 8 bases; unmatched bases: 5. This CDR3 comprises 12 residues. The CDR3 protein is CASSPRGTGYTF. In DNA form, the CDR3 reads TGTGCCAGCAGCCCCAGGGGGACCGGCTACACCTTC.

The chain recombines TRBV6-5 with TRBJ2-4; D possibly corresponds to TRBD2 (6 bases). V lost 5 bases to trimming and J lost 6 bases, with 11 bases between them. The CDR3 runs to 13 residues. Per the germline V gene, CDR1 is MNHEY and CDR2 is SVGAGI. Here the CDR3 reads CASSQGGINIQYF. CDR3 DNA: TGTGCCAGCAGTCAGGGCGGGATAAACATTCAGTACTTC.

The J gene is TRBJ2-5, the V gene TRBV10-3, with TRBD2 as a possible D gene (6 bases). The length of the CDR3 is 15 residues. V was shortened by 2 bases and J by 5 bases, with 15 bases between the two germline ends. Per germline, CDR1 ENHRY and CDR2 SYGVKD. CDR3 nucleotides: TGTGCCATCAGTGAGCCCGGGACTGGGGGGGAGACCCAGTACTTC. It specifies CAISEPGTGGETQYF.

The rearrangement uses TRBV7-9 and TRBJ2-7; 7 bases map to TRBD1. CDR3 length: 15 residues. The J segment lost 5 bases and the V segment lost 6 bases, leaving 13 bases of the junction unmatched. CDR1 and CDR2 from the germline V gene are SEHNR and FQNEAQ (reference sequence). CDR3 nucleotides: TGTGCCAGCAGTTTTCTTCGACAGGGCCCTAACGAGCAGTACTTC. This gives the protein CASSFLRQGPNEQYF.

The genes are TRBV18 and TRBJ2-5, with TRBD1 matching over 7 bases. The CDR3 sequence is 14 residues long. Germline CDR1 reads KGHSH; CDR2 reads LQKENI. V shed 2 bases, J shed 7 bases, and the junction held 7 bases outside the gene matches. The chain's CDR3 is CASSPGQGVGTQYF. In nucleotides, the CDR3 is TGTGCCAGCTCACCAGGCCAGGGGGTAGGGACCCAGTACTTC.

The chain is built from TRBV28 and TRBJ2-7; 7 bases map to TRBD1. The germline CDR1 and CDR2 sequences are MDHEN and SYDVKM. The CDR3 covers 15 residues. V trimming: 5 bases; J trimming: 1 base; junction bases outside the gene matches: 8. The CDR3 nucleotides are TGTGCCAGCAGTCCTATACAACAGGGGTCCTACGAGCAGTACTTC. It is translated as CASSPIQQGSYEQYF.

The chain couples TRBV11-2 to TRBJ1-5; a weak D match, TRBD1 (5 bases). Germline values: CDR1 SGHAT, CDR2 FQNNGV. Trimming left V 1 base short and J 0 bases short, with 10 bases between. The CDR3 is made up of 16 amino acids. For the CDR3, the DNA is TGTGCCAGCAGCTTAGGGACAAGACTTAGCAATCAGCCCCAGCATTTT. This codes for CASSLGTRLSNQPQHF.

CDR3 sequence reads: CASSPDRGLGAEAFF. The DNA of the CDR3 is TGCGCCAGCAGCCCAGACAGGGGGCTAGGAGCTGAAGCTTTCTTT. The chain uses TRBV5-1 and TRBJ1-1; 10 bases agree with TRBD1. Per the germline V gene, CDR1 is SGHRS and CDR2 is YFSETQ. The CDR3 has 15 residues. The V gene end was trimmed by 4 bases and the J gene end by 6 bases; junction bases not matched to a gene: 9. The whole variable domain, filled in from reference TRBV5-1 and TRBJ1-1, reads KAGVTQTPRYLIKTRGQQVTLSCSPISGHRSVSWYQQTPGQGLQFLFEYFSETQRNKGNFPGRFSGRQFSNSRSEMNVSTLELGDSALYLCASSPDRGLGAEAFFGQGTRLTVV.

This rearrangement joins TRBV25-1 to TRBJ1-1; TRBD1 matches at 7 bases. The CDR3 extends over 12 amino acids. Germline CDR1 and CDR2: MGHDK and SYGVNS. V lost 5 bases to trimming and J lost 6 bases; unmatched junction nucleotides: 3. CDR3 nucleotide sequence: TGTGCCAGCAGTAAGGGGACAGCTGAAGCTTTCTTT. Translation gives CASSKGTAEAFF.

The V gene is TRBV5-1, the J gene TRBJ2-7; TRBD1 agrees at 9 bases. CDR1 and CDR2 (germline): SGHRS, YFSETQ. V lost 5 bases, J lost 3 bases, and 9 bases stayed unmatched. This CDR3 spans 15 amino acids. DNA of the CDR3: TGCGCCAGCAGAATTCTCACAGGGGGCTTCTACGAGCAGTACTTC. It encodes CASRILTGGFYEQYF.

The chain employs TRBV4-1 and TRBJ2-7, with D perhaps TRBD1 (6 bases). Trimming cost V 1 base and J 6 bases, with 16 bases left between them. The germline V gene encodes CDR1 MGHRA and CDR2 YSYEKL. The CDR3 covers 15 residues. This CDR3 is CASSQGVQGPAEQYF. The CDR3 DNA sequence: TGCGCCAGCAGCCAAGGTGTACAGGGCCCGGCCGAGCAGTACTTC.

This chain joins TRBV2 and TRBJ2-5; 8 bases line up with TRBD1. Losses at the gene ends were 6 bases for V and 5 bases for J; bases not matched to a gene: 11. The CDR3 is made up of 15 amino acids. Per the germline V gene, CDR1 is SNHLY and CDR2 is FYNNEI. The CDR3 region has the DNA TGTGCCAGCAGGGCCGGGACAGGTGGTCGGGAGACCCAGTACTTC. It translates to CASRAGTGGRETQYF.

J is TRBJ1-2 and V is TRBV7-2, with D tentatively TRBD1 (6 bases). Deletions cut 1 base from V and 8 bases from J, with 20 bases between. This CDR3 is built from 16 residues. Germline V CDR1 and CDR2: SGHTA, FQGNSA. This CDR3 is CASSLGRGGRTRGYTF. The CDR3 DNA reads as TGTGCCAGCAGCTTAGGTCGCGGGGGGCGGACAAGAGGCTACACCTTC.

In this sample, this clone turned up a few times. The chain has TRBV4-2 and TRBJ1-6; 7 bases map to TRBD1. The CDR3 extends over 14 amino acids. V lost 3 bases, J lost 7 bases, and 3 bases stayed unmatched. The germline V gene has CDR1 LGHNA and CDR2 YNFKEQ. CDR3 nucleotide sequence: TGTGCCAGCAGCCACCAGGGGGACAATTCACCCCTCCACTTT. Translated: CASSHQGDNSPLHF.

The chain employs TRBV14 and TRBJ1-2; the D gene is possibly TRBD1 (5 bases). Trimming left V 1 base short and J 2 bases short, with 8 bases between. The CDR3 runs to 14 residues. Germline assignment: CDR1 SGHDN and CDR2 FVKESK. For the CDR3, the DNA is TGTGCCAGCAGCCAAGCGGGGGTCAACTATGGCTACACCTTC. This codes for CASSQAGVNYGYTF.

The chain is built from TRBV5-1 and TRBJ2-6; 8 nucleotides line up with TRBD1. This CDR3 is built from 17 residues. The V gene end was trimmed by 0 bases and the J gene end by 2 bases; junction bases not matched to a gene: 4. Germline CDR1 reads SGHRS; CDR2 reads YFSETQ. Written as DNA, the CDR3 is TGCGCCAGCAGCTTGGACCCAGGGGGCACTGGGGCCAACGTCCTGACTTTC. Translation: CASSLDPGGTGANVLTF.

The CDR3 is CASSSGHSVSYEQYF. CDR3 DNA sequence: TGTGCCAGCAGTTCGGGACATAGTGTTTCCTACGAGCAGTACTTC. The rearrangement links TRBV6-5 to TRBJ2-7; the D gene is possibly TRBD1 (6 bases). In germline, CDR1 is MNHEY, CDR2 SVGAGI. The CDR3 covers 15 residues. Trimming removed 4 bases from V and 1 base from J, with 14 bases in between.

The genes are TRBV19 and TRBJ2-5; TRBD1 aligns across 9 bases. The germline gives CDR1 LNHDA, CDR2 SQIVND (reference sequence). The CDR3 consists of 13 residues. The junction had 0 bases not matched to a gene; V was cut back by 4 bases and J by 3 bases. The CDR3 DNA reads as TGTGCCAGTAGTAGGGACAGGGAAGAGACCCAGTACTTC. This encodes CASSRDREETQYF.

V usage is TRBV28 and J usage is TRBJ1-1; D is uncertain. The CDR3 spans 14 residues. V was cut by 2 bases and J by 0 bases, with 7 bases left in between. CDR1 and CDR2 (germline): MDHEN, SYDVKM. Written as DNA, the CDR3 is TGTGCCAGCAGTTTAGTCACATTGAACACTGAAGCTTTCTTT. It is translated as CASSLVTLNTEAFF.

About this clone: At one end the junction does not follow the germline gene, possibly because of a read error. This chain joins TRBV7-2 and TRBJ2-3; no reliable D call. CDR3 length: 13 residues. Germline V gene lookup returns CDR1 SGHTA and CDR2 FQGNSA. The DNA of the CDR3 is TGTGCCGGCAGCTTAGTTGTCCAAGATACGCAGTATTTT. Amino acids: CAGSLVVQDTQYF.

There are a few counts of this clone. The genes are TRBV2 and TRBJ1-5; weak D call: TRBD1 (6 bases). Trimming removed 7 bases from V and 5 bases from J, with 18 bases in between. Germline values: CDR1 SNHLY, CDR2 FYNNEI. This CDR3 is 15 amino acids long. CDR3: CASTEVGQGYQPQHF. The CDR3, as DNA: TGTGCCAGCACCGAGGTAGGGCAGGGGTATCAGCCCCAGCATTTT.

J is TRBJ1-1 and V is TRBV29-1; D call uncertain. V lost 7 bases and J lost 1, with 13 bases in between. The length of the CDR3 is 13 residues. The germline V gene has CDR1 SQVTM and CDR2 ANQGSEA. In DNA form, the CDR3 reads TGCAGCGCACTGACAACGGCGAACACTGAAGCTTTCTTT. Its protein product is CSALTTANTEAFF.

The V gene is TRBV29-1, the J gene TRBJ2-4; no clear D gene. V lost 1 base and J 0 bases, leaving 4 bases between the germline ends. This CDR3 is built from 13 residues. The germline CDR1 and CDR2 sequences are SQVTM and ANQGSEA. CDR3 bases: TGCAGCGTTGAAGCACTAGCCAAAAACATTCAGTACTTC. This sequence encodes CSVEALAKNIQYF. The full variable domain, its missing parts supplied by reference TRBV29-1 and TRBJ2-4, is SAVISQKPSRDICQRGTSLTIQCQVDSQVTMMFWYRQQPGQSLTLIATANQGSEATYESGFVIDKFPISRPNLTFSTLTVSNMSPEDSSIYLCSVEALAKNIQYFGAGTRLSVL.

The chain couples TRBV9 to TRBJ2-3, with 7 bases identical to TRBD2. J gave up 7 bases and V 1 base, and 12 bases lay outside the gene matches. CDR3 length: 16 residues. Germline assignment: CDR1 SGDLS and CDR2 YYNGEE. For the CDR3, the DNA is TGTGCCAGCAGCGTATCCCACGGCGGGAGTTTCAATACGCAGTATTTT. Residues: CASSVSHGGSFNTQYF.

In this sample, this clone turned up a few times. The rearrangement links TRBV6-1 to TRBJ2-7, with 13 bases aligning to TRBD2. This CDR3 comprises 14 residues. Trimming took 8 bases from V and 9 from J; bases not matched to a gene: 10. The germline CDR1 and CDR2 sequences are MNHNS and SASEGT. The CDR3 is CASGGLAGPSGQYF. Here the CDR3 DNA reads TGTGCCAGCGGGGGACTAGCGGGACCCTCTGGGCAGTACTTC.